The 21 T cell receptor beta chains below all came from one sample that was sequenced in a study of CD8+ T cells in alopecia areata. Treatment described: oral pan-JAK inhibitor, 5-10 mg twice daily. It was cDNA, reverse transcribed from extracted RNA, that served as the sequencing template. The repertoire was sequenced with immunoSEQ multiplex PCR; TCRdb's copy has only in-frame clones and lacks some. The sample lists about 87,000 clones; just over 70% were seen once. The starting material was CD8+ T cells sorted from blood, obtained around week 44, from a patient treated with tofacitinib. These receptors were collected from a human donor with alopecia areata.

This chain uses TRBV5-1 with TRBJ2-2, with 9 nucleotides matching TRBD1. With V trimmed by 0 bases and J by 7 bases, 7 bases remained unmatched. From germline, CDR1 is SGHRS and CDR2 YFSETQ. The CDR3 is 16 residues long. The chain's CDR3 is CASSLEGQGLNGELFF. The CDR3 coding sequence is TGCGCCAGCAGCTTGGAGGGACAGGGCCTGAACGGGGAGCTGTTTTTT.

The rearrangement joins TRBV7-3 to TRBJ2-1, with 8 bases matching TRBD2. The CDR3 covers 14 residues. In germline, CDR1 is SGHTA, CDR2 FQGTGA. V shed 7 bases, J shed 6 bases, and the junction held 8 bases outside the gene matches. The CDR3 here is CASTPGGSSNEQFF. The CDR3 coding sequence is TGTGCCAGCACCCCGGGGGGGTCTAGCAATGAGCAGTTCTTC.

This sequence joins TRBV30 and TRBJ2-1; TRBD2 matches at 8 bases. V gave up 4 bases and J gave up 9 bases; unmatched junction bases: 14. Germline V gene data show CDR1 as GTSNPN and CDR2 as SVGIG (reference sequence). This CDR3 region has 15 residues. CDR3 protein: CAWIKAGLAGCEQFF. CDR3 in DNA: TGTGCCTGGATCAAAGCCGGACTAGCCGGATGTGAGCAGTTCTTC.

This clone was detected only once. The chain has TRBV4-3 and TRBJ2-3; perhaps TRBD2 as D (6 bases). Trimming removed 1 base at V and 1 base at J, with 18 bases between. CDR3 length equals 18 residues. The germline V gene encodes CDR1 LGHNA and CDR2 YSLEER. The CDR3 spells CASSQGLAGTQRTDTQYF. Here the CDR3 DNA reads TGCGCCAGCAGCCAAGGATTGGCCGGGACTCAACGCACAGATACGCAGTATTTT.

V is TRBV9 and J is TRBJ1-3, with TRBD1 matching over 7 bases. The CDR3 is 16 amino acids. Germline CDR1 SGDLS, CDR2 YYNGEE. V dropped 4 bases and J dropped 1; count of bases not matched to a gene: 8. CDR3 in amino acids: CASSLRGQLSGNTIYF. DNA for the CDR3: TGTGCCAGCAGCCTACGGGGACAGCTATCTGGAAACACCATATATTTT. Together with reference TRBV9 and TRBJ1-3, the CDR3 gives the full variable domain: DSGVTQTPKHLITATGQRVTLRCSPRSGDLSVYWYQQSLDQGLQFLIQYYNGEERAKGNILERFSAQQFPDLHSELNLSSLELGDSALYFCASSLRGQLSGNTIYFGEGSWLTVV.

The table lists this clone with a count of one. This chain joins TRBV14 and TRBJ2-7; D not resolved. Germline loops: CDR1 SGHDN, CDR2 FVKESK. V was shortened by 4 bases and J by 6 bases, with 13 bases between the two germline ends. The CDR3 loop spans 13 amino acids. CDR3 residues: CASSPGSLPEQYF. In DNA, the CDR3 is TGTGCCAGCAGCCCCGGGTCCTTGCCCGAGCAGTACTTC.

The rearrangement links TRBV6-1 to TRBJ1-6, with TRBD1 identical over 7 bases. The CDR3 length is 17 residues. V trimming: 2 bases; J trimming: 9 bases; junction bases outside the gene matches: 13. The germline V gene has CDR1 MNHNS and CDR2 SASEGT. The CDR3 coding sequence is TGTGCCAGCAGTGAATCCCTCTCCCGACAGGGTCGTTCACCCCTCCACTTT. Translation: CASSESLSRQGRSPLHF.

V is TRBV7-7 and J is TRBJ2-5; TRBD2 matches 10 bases. After removal of 4 bases from V and 1 base from J, the junction contained 6 bases not matched to a gene. Germline assignment: CDR1 SSHAT and CDR2 FNYEAQ (reference sequence). The CDR3 totals 16 residues. The CDR3 loop reads CASSSELAGFQETQYF. CDR3 DNA sequence: TGTGCCAGCAGCTCCGAACTAGCGGGGTTCCAAGAGACCCAGTACTTC. The full variable domain, rest sourced from reference TRBV7-7 and TRBJ2-5, is GAGVSQSPRYKVTKRGQDVTLRCDPISSHATLYWYQQALGQGPEFLTYFNYEAQPDKSGLPSDRFSAERPEGSISTLTIQRTEQRDSAMYRCASSSELAGFQETQYFGPGTRLLVL.

The chain carries TRBV5-1 and TRBJ2-1; TRBD1 matches at 7 bases. The J segment lost 10 bases and the V segment lost 4 bases, leaving 11 bases of the junction unmatched. This CDR3 comprises 14 residues. Germline values: CDR1 SGHRS, CDR2 YFSETQ. The CDR3 DNA reads TGCGCCAGCAGCCCGGGGACAGCGCCTGTGGAGCAGTTCTTC. It translates to CASSPGTAPVEQFF.

The V and J genes are TRBV14 and TRBJ2-7; TRBD1 might be the D (5 bases). Germline-derived CDR1 and CDR2 are SGHDN and FVKESK. This CDR3 spans 13 amino acids. V dropped 4 bases and J dropped 3 bases, with 10 bases sitting between them. DNA for the CDR3: TGTGCCAGCAGCCTCCAGGGAAGCTACGAGCAGTACTTC. Amino acid sequence: CASSLQGSYEQYF.

The chain is built from TRBV29-1 and TRBJ1-2, with TRBD1 identical over 7 bases. The germline V gene has CDR1 SQVTM and CDR2 ANQGSEA. V dropped 6 bases and J dropped 5; count of bases not matched to a gene: 6. The CDR3 sequence is 12 residues long. The CDR3 sequence: CSVPGTAYGYTF. The CDR3 bases are TGCAGCGTACCCGGGACAGCGTATGGCTACACCTTC. Full variable domain (outside the CDR3, taken from reference TRBV29-1 and TRBJ1-2): SAVISQKPSRDICQRGTSLTIQCQVDSQVTMMFWYRQQPGQSLTLIATANQGSEATYESGFVIDKFPISRPNLTFSTLTVSNMSPEDSSIYLCSVPGTAYGYTFGSGTRLTVV.

The rearrangement joins TRBV7-9 to TRBJ2-3, with TRBD2 matching 9 bases. CDR3 size: 17 residues. The ends lost 4 bases at V and 1 base at J; junction bases unmatched: 9. Germline values: CDR1 SEHNR, CDR2 FQNEAQ (reference sequence). The CDR3 sequence: CASSSSLAGDGTDTQYF. In nucleotides, the CDR3 is TGTGCCAGCAGCTCCAGTTTAGCGGGGGATGGCACAGATACGCAGTATTTT.

This chain joins TRBV29-1 and TRBJ2-7; D possibly corresponds to TRBD2 (5 bases). This CDR3 comprises 11 residues. CDR1 SQVTM and CDR2 ANQGSEA come from the germline V gene. Trimming stripped 6 bases from V and 4 bases from J, with 10 bases between. CDR3 in DNA: TGCAGCGTGGAGAGCGGTTACGAGCAGTACTTC. This gives the protein CSVESGYEQYF.

The chain couples TRBV2 to TRBJ2-3, with D unclear. The germline V gene encodes CDR1 SNHLY and CDR2 FYNNEI. Between the trimmed V and J ends, which lost 1 base and 1 base, there was a span of 12 bases. The CDR3 consists of 16 residues. CDR3 in DNA: TGTGCCAGCAGTGAAGGGTTGGGGATCCGCACAGATACGCAGTATTTT. Translating gives CASSEGLGIRTDTQYF.

Only one count was recorded for this clone. This chain connects TRBV9 to TRBJ2-7; D is perhaps TRBD2 (6 bases). Germline CDR1 is SGDLS and CDR2 is YYNGEE. This CDR3 has 12 amino acids. Deletions cut 4 bases from V and 6 bases from J, with 11 bases between. The CDR3, as DNA: TGTGCCAGCAGCCCGGAGGGTCGCGAGCAGTACTTC. The encoded protein is CASSPEGREQYF.

Turning to this clone: One end of the junction varies from germline; a read error may be responsible. V gene TRBV29-1 combines with J gene TRBJ1-1, with D hard to call. This CDR3 spans 10 amino acids. From germline, CDR1 is SQVTM and CDR2 ANQGSEA. The DNA for the CDR3 is TGCAGCGTGGAATTACCGGATATCCACTTT. This codes for CSVELPDIHF.

V and J are TRBV2 and TRBJ2-3; D assignment may be TRBD1 or TRBD2 (6 bases each). The CDR3 totals 13 residues. From germline, CDR1 is SNHLY and CDR2 FYNNEI. Trimming took 9 bases from V and 4 from J, leaving 14 bases between them. The chain's CDR3 is CASGGGVADTQYF. In nucleotides, the CDR3 is TGTGCCAGTGGGGGCGGGGTGGCAGATACGCAGTATTTT.

The V and J genes are TRBV4-3 and TRBJ2-2, with D maybe TRBD1 (6 bases). V lost 4 bases to trimming and J lost 2 bases, with 14 bases between them. The germline V gene encodes CDR1 LGHNA and CDR2 YSLEER. The length of the CDR3 is 16 residues. In DNA, the CDR3 is TGCGCCAGCAGCCCAGACGGGACACCAAACACCGGGGAGCTGTTTTTT. It yields the protein CASSPDGTPNTGELFF.

This clone was observed once. The chain employs TRBV29-1 and TRBJ1-2; D is undetermined. The CDR3 loop spans 14 amino acids. V lost 0 bases and J lost 8, with 16 bases in between. CDR1 is SQVTM, CDR2 ANQGSEA, per germline. CDR3: CSVEESSRVGGYTF. The CDR3, as DNA: TGCAGCGTTGAAGAGTCGTCAAGGGTGGGCGGCTACACCTTC.

The chain carries TRBV5-5 and TRBJ1-1, with TRBD1 identical over 7 bases. The trim removed 4 bases at V and 7 bases at J, leaving 7 bases unmatched. This CDR3 comprises 13 residues. The germline CDR1 and CDR2 sequences are SGHKS and YYEKEE (reference sequence). CDR3 DNA sequence: TGTGCCAGCAGCCACCCAGGACAGGATGAAGCTTTCTTT. Amino acids: CASSHPGQDEAFF.

This clone has only a few counts. The rearrangement uses TRBV29-1 and TRBJ2-2, with D possibly being TRBD1 (5 bases). The CDR3 loop spans 14 amino acids. V gave up 5 bases and J gave up 0 bases, with 10 bases separating them. The germline CDR1 and CDR2 sequences are SQVTM and ANQGSEA. As DNA, the CDR3 is TGCAGCGTTCTCTCAGGGTCGAACACCGGGGAGCTGTTTTTT. Translation: CSVLSGSNTGELFF.